The 16 T cell receptor beta chains reported below all come from one sample, sequenced in a study of control samples from healthy donors and cancer patients. Clones were sequenced by immunoSEQ multiplex PCR, and TCRdb holds only the in-frame ones, with some missing. The profile covers about 75,000 clones, with less than 95% appearing a single time and approximately 5.7% taken by the ten largest. Sequenced sample: blood. These receptors all stem from a woman aged 35 to 49 in good health.

Concerning this clone itself: At one end, the junction sequence differs from germline, possibly due to a read error. The chain combines TRBV19 with TRBJ2-7; the match to TRBD2 covers 9 bases. Germline lookup yields CDR1 LNHDA and CDR2 SQIVND (reference sequence). CDR3 length: 13 residues. The CDR3 reads CASSIVSGSSLNF. CDR3 coding DNA: TGTGCCAGTAGTATCGTTAGCGGGAGTAGCTTGAACTTC.

The V and J genes are TRBV4-1 and TRBJ1-4; tentative D call: TRBD1 (6 bases). The CDR3 runs 14 residues. The V end was cut by 3 bases, the J end by 8 bases, with 13 bases between. In germline, CDR1 is MGHRA, CDR2 YSYEKL. The CDR3 spells CASSHGQGGEKLFF. The CDR3 nucleotides read TGCGCCAGCAGCCATGGTCAAGGGGGGGAAAAACTGTTTTTT.

The CDR3 nucleotides are TGTGCCAGCAGCCCCGACCCGGGGGGCTATGGCTACACCTTC. Its translation is CASSPDPGGYGYTF. V is TRBV7-9 and J is TRBJ1-2; D might be TRBD1 (5 bases). Germline CDR1 is SEHNR and CDR2 is FQNEAQ (reference sequence). This CDR3 comprises 14 residues. The V gene lost 5 bases and the J gene lost 4 bases, with 14 bases spanning the gap.

V gene TRBV7-6 combines with J gene TRBJ2-3; 9 bases are a match to TRBD2. The V and J ends lost 1 base and 0 bases, in that order; junction bases with no gene match: 2. The germline V gene has CDR1 SGHVS and CDR2 FNYEAQ. CDR3 length: 16 residues. The CDR3 protein is CASSLDLAGSTDTQYF. In DNA form, the CDR3 reads TGTGCCAGCAGCTTAGATCTAGCGGGGAGCACAGATACGCAGTATTTT.

Only one count was recorded for this clone. CDR3 nucleotide sequence: TGTGCCAGAGACGGGGGTCGCCCCGAGCAGTACTTC. Its protein product is CARDGGRPEQYF. J is TRBJ2-7 and V is TRBV10-3; TRBD2 is a possible D gene (6 bases). Germline values: CDR1 ENHRY, CDR2 SYGVKD. The CDR3 has 12 residues. Trimming pared 10 bases from V and 6 bases from J, leaving 16 bases between.

The V and J genes are TRBV4-3 and TRBJ1-1; D remains unclear. V lost 3 bases and J lost 3, with 17 bases in between. CDR3 size: 16 residues. Germline V gene sequence: CDR1 LGHNA, CDR2 YSLEER. The CDR3 region has the DNA TGCGCCAGCAGCCAGGATGTGAGGGCAGCTGACACTGAAGCTTTCTTT. It specifies CASSQDVRAADTEAFF.

The chain uses TRBV12-5 and TRBJ1-1; weak D call: TRBD1 (5 bases). V was pared by 1 base and J by 9 bases, with 15 bases between. CDR3 length equals 14 residues. Per the germline V gene, CDR1 is LGHNT and CDR2 is FRNRAP. The DNA for the CDR3 is TGTGCTAGTGGTTTGGACAATACCGGGACGCAAGCTTTCTTT. As protein: CASGLDNTGTQAFF.

J is TRBJ2-3 and V is TRBV10-2; a weak D match, TRBD2 (7 bases). CDR3 length: 14 residues. The V gene's germline CDR1 is WSHSY and CDR2 SAAADI. Trimming took off 4 bases at V and 4 bases at J, with 12 bases between the two ends. The DNA of the CDR3 is TGCGCCAGCAGTGCGCGGGGGCATGCAGATACGCAGTATTTT. Protein: CASSARGHADTQYF.

J is TRBJ2-3 and V is TRBV5-1; 11 positions agree with TRBD2. This CDR3 has 16 amino acids. Trimming removed 0 bases from V and 5 bases from J; junction bases left unmatched: 5. The germline CDR1 and CDR2 sequences are SGHRS and YFSETQ. The CDR3 loop is CASSLVTSGAGDTQYF. CDR3 nucleotides: TGCGCCAGCAGCTTGGTGACTAGCGGGGCTGGAGATACGCAGTATTTT. The full variable domain, in which reference TRBV5-1 and TRBJ2-3 provide the parts outside the CDR3, is KAGVTQTPRYLIKTRGQQVTLSCSPISGHRSVSWYQQTPGQGLQFLFEYFSETQRNKGNFPGRFSGRQFSNSRSEMNVSTLELGDSALYLCASSLVTSGAGDTQYFGPGTRLTVL.

The chain carries TRBV24-1 and TRBJ2-3; 11 bases are shared with TRBD2. This CDR3 contains 17 residues. The ends lost 2 bases at V and 3 bases at J; junction bases unmatched: 6. Germline CDR1 and CDR2: KGHDR and SFDVKD. CDR3 in DNA: TGTGCCACCAGTGATTCCCCGGCTAGCGGGAGGACAGATACGCAGTATTTT. Translated: CATSDSPASGRTDTQYF.

J is TRBJ2-2 and V is TRBV19; 7 nucleotides align to TRBD1. The trim removed 3 bases at V and 9 bases at J, leaving 10 bases unmatched. The CDR3 contains 15 residues. The germline CDR1 and CDR2 sequences are LNHDA and SQIVND (reference sequence). The CDR3 region is CASSIRQGEARELFF. The CDR3 DNA reads TGTGCCAGTAGTATTCGACAGGGAGAGGCGCGGGAGCTGTTTTTT.

This clone came up a few times. The chain has TRBV4-1 and TRBJ1-4; D unresolved. Per the germline V gene, CDR1 is MGHRA and CDR2 is YSYEKL. The CDR3 is 15 residues long. Trimming removed 2 bases at V and 8 bases at J, with 15 bases between. Written as DNA, the CDR3 is TGCGCCAGCAGCCAACCGAGGGTTTCTGGGGAAAAACTGTTTTTT. It translates to CASSQPRVSGEKLFF.

The rearrangement links TRBV10-1 to TRBJ2-2; 8 bases align to TRBD1. Trimming cost V 10 bases and J 1 base; bases outside gene matches: 8. This CDR3 is 15 amino acids long. The germline gives CDR1 WNHNN, CDR2 SYGVQD (reference sequence). The CDR3 loop reads CATASGTGNTGELFF. CDR3 DNA sequence: TGCGCCACTGCCTCGGGGACAGGGAACACCGGGGAGCTGTTTTTT.

The chain joins TRBV7-2 to TRBJ1-1; D ambiguous. V shed 2 bases and J shed 1 base, with 8 bases lying between them. This CDR3 has 14 residues. The germline V gene has CDR1 SGHTA and CDR2 FQGNSA. The CDR3 DNA sequence: TGTGCCAGCAGCTTAATGGTCGGGAACACTGAAGCTTTCTTT. Encoded protein: CASSLMVGNTEAFF.

The sample holds one count of this clone. The rearrangement joins TRBV10-3 to TRBJ2-1; 9 bases line up with TRBD1. V lost 5 bases to trimming and J lost 4 bases; unmatched junction nucleotides: 6. This CDR3 is 15 amino acids long. Per germline, CDR1 ENHRY and CDR2 SYGVKD. The CDR3 protein is CAISSRDREYNEQFF. CDR3 DNA: TGTGCCATCAGTTCCCGGGACAGGGAATACAATGAGCAGTTCTTC.

The J gene is TRBJ1-1, the V gene TRBV19; D gene unclear. The CDR3 loop spans 11 amino acids. Trimming shortened V by 6 bases and J by 7 bases, and 9 bases separated the two germline ends. The germline V gene encodes CDR1 LNHDA and CDR2 SQIVND (reference sequence). The CDR3 sequence: CASRTSGEAFF. CDR3 in DNA: TGTGCCAGTAGGACCAGTGGTGAAGCTTTCTTT.